Listed below are T cell receptor beta chains from one sample, sequenced in a study of shared clonotypes between healthy human individuals. This table comes from immunoSEQ multiplex PCR, and its TCRdb copy is limited to in-frame clones, with some not included. The data contain more than 2 million clones, approximately 96% of them singletons. The sequencing input was naive CD4+ T cells sorted from blood. The receptors stem from a man younger than 35 in good health. Both conserved end residues are part of each CDR3. A D gene is named only where the DNA matches it firmly. Where a row states a size, it is once, few, many or the class of an expanded clone; other rows omit it.

J gene	V gene	clone size	D gene	CDR3 protein	CDR3 DNA
TRBJ1-1	TRBV6-5	.	.	CASKRGEKTGTEAFF	TGTGCCAGCAAAAGGGGGGAGAAGACGGGCACTGAAGCTTTCTTT
TRBJ1-3	TRBV5-1	.	TRBD1	CASSSGQLSSGNTIYF	TGCGCCAGCAGCTCGGGACAGTTAAGCTCTGGAAACACCATATATTTT
TRBJ2-7	TRBV28	.	.	CASTGGEREASYEQYF	TGTGCCAGCACAGGGGGGGAGCGGGAAGCCTCCTACGAGCAGTACTTC
TRBJ1-5	TRBV10-3	.	.	CAIRGGGGNQPQHF	TGTGCCATCAGGGGGGGTGGTGGCAATCAGCCCCAGCATTTT
TRBJ2-4	TRBV9	.	.	CASSVDVHPETLTKNIQYF	TGTGCCAGCAGCGTAGACGTTCACCCCGAGACCTTAACCAAAAACATTCAGTACTTC
TRBJ2-5	TRBV9	.	.	CASSVGAGGETQYF	TGTGCCAGCAGCGTAGGGGCAGGAGGGGAGACCCAGTACTTC
TRBJ1-2	TRBV5-1	.	.	CASSLHSGNYGYTF	TGCGCCAGCAGCTTGCACTCGGGTAACTATGGCTACACCTTC
TRBJ1-6	TRBV10-3	.	TRBD1	CAISEGQGGNNSPLHF	TGTGCCATCAGTGAGGGACAGGGGGGGAATAATTCACCCCTCCACTTT
TRBJ2-2	TRBV4-3	.	TRBD1	CASSQRQGRTGELFF	TGCGCCAGCAGCCAAAGACAGGGGCGGACCGGGGAGCTGTTTTTT
TRBJ2-1	TRBV28	.	.	CASQAGGRVWNEQFF	TGTGCCAGCCAAGCCGGGGGGCGGGTTTGGAATGAGCAGTTCTTC
TRBJ2-3	TRBV4-3	.	TRBD2	CASSQDSLAGLTDTQYF	TGCGCCAGCAGCCAAGATAGTCTAGCGGGCCTCACAGATACGCAGTATTTT
TRBJ2-6	TRBV2	.	TRBD1	CASSTGTGSSGANVLTF	TGTGCCAGCAGTACCGGGACAGGTTCTTCTGGGGCCAACGTCCTGACTTTC
TRBJ1-5	TRBV28	.	TRBD1	CASSLAGGASQPQHF	TGTGCCAGCAGTTTAGCAGGGGGCGCTTCCCAGCCCCAGCATTTT
TRBJ2-7	TRBV7-7	.	.	CASSSEGQGEQYF	TGTGCTAGCAGCTCGGAGGGCCAAGGGGAGCAGTACTTC
TRBJ1-2	TRBV7-8	.	TRBD1	CASSQNVWTGIGLYGYTF	TGTGCCAGCAGCCAAAACGTTTGGACAGGGATAGGGTTGTATGGCTACACCTTC
TRBJ2-2	TRBV7-9	.	.	CASSLAATTGELFF	TGTGCCAGCAGCTTAGCGGCAACCACCGGGGAGCTGTTTTTT
TRBJ2-7	TRBV7-2	.	.	CASSLWDGSSYEQYF	TGTGCCAGCAGCTTATGGGACGGGAGCTCCTACGAGCAGTACTTC
TRBJ1-1	TRBV6-1	.	.	CASRTLGRTEAFF	TGTGCCAGCAGAACCCTTGGGCGCACTGAAGCTTTCTTT
TRBJ1-2	TRBV18	.	.	CASSPGQGSNYGYTF	TGTGCCAGCTCACCAGGCCAGGGATCGAACTATGGCTACACCTTC
TRBJ1-5	TRBV10-3	.	.	CAISESRDQPQHF	TGTGCCATCAGTGAGTCCAGGGATCAGCCCCAGCATTTT
TRBJ2-3	TRBV5-1	.	TRBD2	CASTPSGSTDTQYF	TGCGCCAGCACGCCTAGCGGTAGCACAGATACGCAGTATTTT
TRBJ1-2	TRBV10-3	.	.	CAISDGPYGYTF	TGTGCCATCAGTGATGGACCTTATGGCTACACCTTC
TRBJ1-1	TRBV6-5	.	.	CASLFGTEAFF	TGTGCCAGCCTTTTTGGGACAGAAGCTTTCTTT
TRBJ2-4	TRBV2	.	.	CASSENNIQYF	TGTGCCAGCAGTGAAAATAACATTCAGTACTTC
TRBJ2-7	TRBV7-2	once	TRBD1	CASSSGQVPYEQYF	TGTGCCAGCAGCTCGGGACAGGTCCCTTACGAGCAGTACTTC
TRBJ2-1	TRBV5-8	.	.	CASTRMGRVNNEQFF	TGTGCCAGCACCCGGATGGGACGGGTTAACAATGAGCAGTTCTTC